The clone carrying this T cell receptor beta chain came up a few times. Its antigen is unknown. The sample comes from a study of CD8+ T cells in alopecia areata. Study-wide results and limits: Normal scalp showed lower clonality than lesional scalp, especially alopecia totalis/universalis.

The CDR3 spans 16 residues. Trimming removed 5 bases from V and 8 bases from J, with 22 bases in between. The germline V gene has CDR1 MNHEY and CDR2 SMNVEV (reference sequence). cDNA reverse transcribed from extracted RNA served as the sequencing template. Produced via immunoSEQ multiplex PCR; TCRdb's table is partial and in-frame only. Here the sample spans about 150,000 clones, roughly 60% being singletons. This sequence joins TRBV27 and TRBJ2-1; a possible D gene is TRBD1 (5 bases). The specimen sequenced was CD8+ T cells sorted from blood. This TCR derives from a human donor in good health. The CDR3 spells CASSTTGSAVVYEQFF. CDR3 nucleotides: TGTGCCAGCAGTACCACAGGCTCCGCCGTTGTATATGAGCAGTTCTTC.